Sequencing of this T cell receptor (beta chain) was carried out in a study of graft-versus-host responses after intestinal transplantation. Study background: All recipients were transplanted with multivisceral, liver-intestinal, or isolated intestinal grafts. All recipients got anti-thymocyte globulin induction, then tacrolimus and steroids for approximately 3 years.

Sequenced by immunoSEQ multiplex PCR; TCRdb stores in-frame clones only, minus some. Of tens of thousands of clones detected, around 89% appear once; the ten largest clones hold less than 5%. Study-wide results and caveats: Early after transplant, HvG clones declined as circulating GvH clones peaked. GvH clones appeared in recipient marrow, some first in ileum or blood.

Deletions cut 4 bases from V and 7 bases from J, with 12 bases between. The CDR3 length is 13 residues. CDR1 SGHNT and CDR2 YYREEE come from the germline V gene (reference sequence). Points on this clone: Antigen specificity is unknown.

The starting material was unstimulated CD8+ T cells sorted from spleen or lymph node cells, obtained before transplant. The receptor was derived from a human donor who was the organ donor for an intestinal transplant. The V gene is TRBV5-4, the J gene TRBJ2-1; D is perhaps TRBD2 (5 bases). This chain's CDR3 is CASSPTTRNEQFF. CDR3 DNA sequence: TGTGCCAGCAGCCCGACTACTAGGAATGAGCAGTTCTTC.